This record looks at one T cell receptor beta chain sequence and its context. Trimming cost V 1 base and J 5 bases, with 11 bases left between them. The CDR3 runs 14 residues. In germline, CDR1 is SEHNR, CDR2 FQNEAQ (reference sequence). TCRdb's copy holds only in-frame clones and misses some; the assay was immunoSEQ multiplex PCR. The data hold hundreds of thousands of clones, with roughly 87% observed a single time. The source of the sample is a study of cytomegalovirus exposure and HLA in healthy donors. About the research overall: According to later analysis, the same platform produced the 120 validation and around 730 first-cohort repertoires.

This chain uses TRBV7-9 with TRBJ1-1; no clear D gene. The TCR sequence derives from a woman in her twenties or thirties in good health and CMV-seronegative. The specimen sequenced was PBMCs. CDR3 residues: CASSLGSVWTEAFF. The CDR3 DNA follows: TGTGCCAGCAGCTTAGGGTCTGTTTGGACTGAAGCTTTCTTT.